These 17 T cell receptor beta chains were sequenced from one sample in a study of OX40 agonist ivuxolimab in advanced cancers. The method was immunoSEQ multiplex PCR; TCRdb's version includes in-frame clones alone and lacks a portion of them. The sample shows tens of thousands of clones, over 75% of them seen only once. The specimen comprised CD4+ or CD8+ T cells sorted from blood, sampled in a trial of the OX40 agonist ivuxolimab. These receptors were collected from an adult with an advanced solid tumor such as melanoma, head and neck, liver or kidney cancer.

The chain has TRBV6-6 and TRBJ2-1; 11 bases are a match to TRBD2. With 5 bases clipped from V and 6 bases from J, the junction kept 9 bases outside the gene matches. CDR1 is MNHNY and CDR2 is SVGAGI in the germline V gene (reference sequence). The CDR3 sequence is 16 residues long. CDR3 residues: CASSASLAGGVNEQFF. DNA of the CDR3: TGTGCCAGCAGTGCCTCTCTAGCGGGAGGTGTCAATGAGCAGTTCTTC.

CDR3 sequence (DNA): TGTGCCAGCTCACCAGGGATTAGCTACGAGCAGTACTTC. Residues: CASSPGISYEQYF. V gene TRBV18 combines with J gene TRBJ2-7; D is unclear. Germline assignment: CDR1 KGHSH and CDR2 LQKENI. The V gene lost 2 bases and the J gene lost 3 bases, with 8 bases spanning the gap. CDR3 length: 13 amino acids.

The chain joins TRBV5-1 to TRBJ2-7; D is ambiguous. Germline V gives CDR1 SGHRS, CDR2 YFSETQ. This CDR3 is built from 15 residues. V lost 0 bases and J 2 bases, leaving 12 bases between the germline ends. This CDR3 reads CASSLGSAPAYEQYF. The CDR3 coding sequence is TGCGCCAGCAGCTTGGGGTCAGCTCCTGCCTACGAGCAGTACTTC.

This clone was detected only once. The genes are TRBV2 and TRBJ1-1; weak D call: TRBD1 (5 bases). Germline CDR1 is SNHLY and CDR2 is FYNNEI. The CDR3 has 15 residues. The V gene lost 3 bases and the J gene lost 1 base, with 12 bases spanning the gap. The CDR3 reads CASSERRGTNTEAFF. The DNA of the CDR3 is TGTGCCAGCAGTGAGCGGCGGGGGACGAACACTGAAGCTTTCTTT.

This clone was picked up a small number of times. V is TRBV6-5 and J is TRBJ1-2, with D unresolved. The germline V and J ends were trimmed by 4 bases and 0 bases, with 9 bases remaining between them. Germline lookup yields CDR1 MNHEY and CDR2 SVGAGI. The CDR3 is 14 residues long. In DNA form, the CDR3 reads TGTGCCAGCAGTTCCCGACAAGCTAACTATGGCTACACCTTC. Translated, it gives CASSSRQANYGYTF.

This clone was observed once. V and J are TRBV28 and TRBJ1-4; D gene unclear. CDR1 and CDR2 (germline): MDHEN, SYDVKM. The CDR3 has 10 amino acids. The ends were cut back, 8 bases at V and 11 bases at J, with 9 bases in the middle. CDR3 nucleotides: TGTGCCAGCGGGTACACTAAACTGTTTTTT. Translation: CASGYTKLFF.

This sequence joins TRBV7-8 and TRBJ2-3; 11 nucleotides line up with TRBD2. The length of the CDR3 is 17 residues. The germline CDR1 and CDR2 sequences are SGHVS and FQNEAQ. Trimming at V came to 4 bases and at J to 7 bases, leaving 13 bases not matched to a gene. The CDR3 DNA follows: TGTGCCAGCAGCTCTGGGGGACTAGCGGTGGGTGGTTATACGCAGTATTTT. The encoded protein is CASSSGGLAVGGYTQYF.

The gene calls are TRBV5-1 and TRBJ1-1, with 9 bases matching TRBD1. V shed 4 bases and J 7 bases; nucleotides not matched to a gene: 5. Per the germline V gene, CDR1 is SGHRS and CDR2 is YFSETQ. The CDR3 has 13 residues. CDR3 sequence reads: CASSAGTGFEAFF. DNA for the CDR3: TGCGCCAGCAGCGCCGGGACAGGGTTTGAAGCTTTCTTT. Variable domain in full (rest from reference TRBV5-1 and TRBJ1-1): KAGVTQTPRYLIKTRGQQVTLSCSPISGHRSVSWYQQTPGQGLQFLFEYFSETQRNKGNFPGRFSGRQFSNSRSEMNVSTLELGDSALYLCASSAGTGFEAFFGQGTRLTVV.

V usage is TRBV4-1 and J usage is TRBJ2-4, with 14 nucleotides matching TRBD2. The CDR3 is 18 residues long. Germline values: CDR1 MGHRA, CDR2 YSYEKL. With 1 base clipped from V and 1 base from J, the junction kept 3 bases outside the gene matches. CDR3 region: CASSQGLAGGTAKNIQYF. As DNA, the CDR3 is TGCGCCAGCAGCCAAGGACTAGCGGGAGGGACGGCCAAAAACATTCAGTACTTC.

In nucleotides, the CDR3 is TGCGCCAGCAGCCAAGACCCCGGGACAGGGATATCCTCTACCTACAATGAGCAGTTCTTC. It specifies CASSQDPGTGISSTYNEQFF. The V and J genes are TRBV4-1 and TRBJ2-1; 9 bases align to TRBD1. This CDR3 is 20 amino acids long. Trimming cost V 0 bases and J 2 bases; bases outside gene matches: 14. Per germline, CDR1 MGHRA and CDR2 YSYEKL.

The chain employs TRBV18 and TRBJ2-3; D gene ambiguous. Trimming removed 0 bases from V and 2 bases from J, with 9 bases in between. This CDR3 is 15 amino acids long. Per the germline V gene, CDR1 is KGHSH and CDR2 is LQKENI. The CDR3 sequence: CASSPPGLLTDTQYF. CDR3 coding DNA: TGTGCCAGCTCACCACCGGGTCTACTCACAGATACGCAGTATTTT.

V and J are TRBV5-1 and TRBJ1-4, with D possibly TRBD1 on 5 matching bases. This CDR3 region has 13 residues. The germline gives CDR1 SGHRS, CDR2 YFSETQ. The V and J ends lost 4 bases and 5 bases respectively, with 9 bases between them. DNA of the CDR3: TGCGCCAGCAGCGGGACGGAAAATGAAAAACTGTTTTTT. Residues: CASSGTENEKLFF.

V gene TRBV14 combines with J gene TRBJ1-1, with D possibly being TRBD1 (5 bases). Trimming took off 1 base at V and 5 bases at J, with 14 bases between the two ends. This CDR3 spans 15 amino acids. CDR1 SGHDN and CDR2 FVKESK come from the germline V gene. CDR3 sequence reads: CASSQAGWVGTEAFF. The CDR3 DNA sequence: TGTGCCAGCAGCCAAGCAGGGTGGGTAGGGACTGAAGCTTTCTTT.

This clone was seen once. The V and J genes are TRBV27 and TRBJ2-1; possibly TRBD1 for D (6 bases). Germline V gene data show CDR1 as MNHEY and CDR2 as SMNVEV (reference sequence). CDR3 length: 14 amino acids. V was pared by 4 bases and J by 7 bases, with 14 bases between. CDR3 nucleotide sequence: TGTGCCAGCAGTTGGGGCGCGCAGGGGAATGAGCAGTTCTTC. It translates to CASSWGAQGNEQFF.

About this clone: The same CDR3 also results from other DNA sequences found in this sample. The rearrangement links TRBV6-6 to TRBJ2-7, with a weak D call TRBD2 (6 bases). Germline V gives CDR1 MNHNY, CDR2 SVGAGI (reference sequence). V was cut by 8 bases and J by 1 base, with 18 bases left in between. This CDR3 is built from 15 residues. The CDR3 bases are TGTGCCAGCGGGACTCCGGTTTCAGGGTCCTACGAGCAGTACTTC. Amino acids: CASGTPVSGSYEQYF.

The rearrangement uses TRBV28 and TRBJ1-1; D possibly corresponds to TRBD1 (6 bases). CDR1 MDHEN and CDR2 SYDVKM come from the germline V gene. Trimming shortened V by 6 bases and J by 0 bases, and 14 bases separated the two germline ends. The CDR3 runs 15 residues. CDR3 nucleotides: TGTGCCAGCAGGACTGGACAGTTCATGAACACTGAAGCTTTCTTT. Translation: CASRTGQFMNTEAFF.

This clone turned up a few times. The V call is TRBV25-1, the J call TRBJ2-1; TRBD2 agrees at 14 bases. This CDR3 is built from 14 residues. CDR1 and CDR2 from the germline V gene are MGHDK and SYGVNS. V lost 10 bases, J lost 7 bases, and 6 bases stayed unmatched. The CDR3 DNA reads TGTGCCACCATGGGACTAGCGGGAGTTAATGAGCAGTTCTTC. The encoded protein is CATMGLAGVNEQFF.